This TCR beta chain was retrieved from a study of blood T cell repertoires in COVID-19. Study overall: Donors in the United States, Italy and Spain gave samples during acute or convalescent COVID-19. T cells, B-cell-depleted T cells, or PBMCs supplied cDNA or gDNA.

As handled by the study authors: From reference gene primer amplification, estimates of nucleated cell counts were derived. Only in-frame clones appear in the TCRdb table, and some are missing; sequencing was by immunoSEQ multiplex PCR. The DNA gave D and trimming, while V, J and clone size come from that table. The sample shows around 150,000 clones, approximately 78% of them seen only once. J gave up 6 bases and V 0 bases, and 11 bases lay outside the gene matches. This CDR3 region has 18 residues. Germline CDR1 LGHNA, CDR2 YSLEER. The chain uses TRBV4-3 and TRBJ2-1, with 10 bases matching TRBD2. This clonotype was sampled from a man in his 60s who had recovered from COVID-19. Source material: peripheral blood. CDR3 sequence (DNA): TGCGCCAGCAGCCAAGACTTTGACAGGGGACTAGCGTTCAATGAGCAGTTCTTC. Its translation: CASSQDFDRGLAFNEQFF.